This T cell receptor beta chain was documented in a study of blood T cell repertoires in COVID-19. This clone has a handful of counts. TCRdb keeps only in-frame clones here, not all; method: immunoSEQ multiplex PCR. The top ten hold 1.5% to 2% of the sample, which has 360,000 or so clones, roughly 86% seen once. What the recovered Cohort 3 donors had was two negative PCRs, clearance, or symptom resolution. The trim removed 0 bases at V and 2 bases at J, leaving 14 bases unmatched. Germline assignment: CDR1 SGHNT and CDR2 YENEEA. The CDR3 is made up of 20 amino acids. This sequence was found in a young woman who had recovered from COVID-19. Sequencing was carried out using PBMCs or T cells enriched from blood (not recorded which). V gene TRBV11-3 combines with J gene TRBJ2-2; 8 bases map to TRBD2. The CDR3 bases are TGTGCCAGCAGCTTAGATTACGGCCTCAGCGGGGGCGATAACACCGGGGAGCTGTTTTTT. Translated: CASSLDYGLSGGDNTGELFF.